A selection of T cell receptor beta chains follows, all from one sample in a study of radiotherapy plus CTLA-4 blockade in lung cancer. The repertoire was sequenced with immunoSEQ multiplex PCR; TCRdb's copy has only in-frame clones and lacks some. The sample has more than 75,000 clones, around 83% seen once. Here the sequenced sample was peripheral blood, taken from a patient treated with radiotherapy plus ipilimumab. The receptors were sampled from a human donor with non-small cell lung cancer that progressed on radiotherapy plus ipilimumab. The CDR3 runs from the conserved cysteine through the conserved F or W. Some rows have no size entry. The others give once, few or many, or a class for an expanded clone.

.	TRBV19	CASSIMGERTGELFF
.	TRBV30	CAWSVGGTGELFF
.	TRBV5-4	CASSFRLAGGLTDTQYF
.	TRBV18	CASSPSGNQPQHF
.	TRBV7-9	CASSLNRQETQYF
.	TRBV2	CASSEGAGGTDTQYF
.	TRBV29-1	CSVEDSGVSYNEQFF
.	TRBV18	CASSPRERHTEAFF
.	TRBV25-1	CASSRTGAGNTIYF
once	TRBV28	CASSLGTYQPQHF
.	TRBV5-4	CASSLGQGLMNTEAFF
.	TRBV2	CASNLLYEQYF
.	TRBV27	CASSLSNAYNEQFF
.	TRBV28	CASSLWARASAKKGYNEQFF
once	TRBV5-6	CASSRTGDHLDTDTQYF
.	TRBV9	CASSVGGRGDTEAFF
.	TRBV5-1	CASSPQGARGGELFF
.	TRBV15	CATSRDRPTNEKLFF
.	TRBV10-2	CASISGGQETQYF
few	TRBV18	CASSPVTRSDEQFF
once	TRBV28	CASSLLPTGELFF
.	TRBV11-2	CASSTRPTEAFF
.	TRBV6-6	CASSGQGSTNTEAFF
.	TRBV6-1	CASSEAVGFEQYF
.	TRBV19	CASSDGTETYGYTF
.	TRBV2	CASSDFGGNQPQHF
.	TRBV4-2	CASSQEPELAGNFYEQYF
once	TRBV5-6	CASSLWADTQYF
.	TRBV6-1	CASRSPRGVNTEAFF
.	TRBV7-8	CASSGRDGAGYTF
.	TRBV5-4	CASSLEGLAGDTGELFF
.	TRBV18	CASSRTSGSGETQYF
.	TRBV30	CAWRNELASDTQYF
few	TRBV5-1	CASSLGLAGYSEQFF
.	TRBV15	CATSRDRGSTDTQYF
.	TRBV2	CASSGQGGGNTIYF
.	TRBV30	CAWSEGAPSYEQYF
.	TRBV27	CASSLGGTGELFF
.	TRBV5-6	CASSTWTGGNTDTQYF
.	TRBV29-1	CSVLPTSGNTIYF
once	TRBV27	CASSLPVSQYF
.	TRBV7-8	CASSFPGELFF
.	TRBV30	CAWSNTGELFF
.	TRBV15	CATSRDPGVGYTF
.	TRBV6-6	CASKSGLNSNQPQHF
.	TRBV19	CASSIGGSTEAFF
once	TRBV2	CASSLTSGFSTDTQYF
few	TRBV7-9	CASAVRGEVEAFF
.	TRBV4-1	CASSQPGGTGKYF
once	TRBV27	CASTTTSQTRGEKLFF
once	TRBV30	CAWNMGQGNTEAFF
.	TRBV28	CASSLGSLRRQPQHF